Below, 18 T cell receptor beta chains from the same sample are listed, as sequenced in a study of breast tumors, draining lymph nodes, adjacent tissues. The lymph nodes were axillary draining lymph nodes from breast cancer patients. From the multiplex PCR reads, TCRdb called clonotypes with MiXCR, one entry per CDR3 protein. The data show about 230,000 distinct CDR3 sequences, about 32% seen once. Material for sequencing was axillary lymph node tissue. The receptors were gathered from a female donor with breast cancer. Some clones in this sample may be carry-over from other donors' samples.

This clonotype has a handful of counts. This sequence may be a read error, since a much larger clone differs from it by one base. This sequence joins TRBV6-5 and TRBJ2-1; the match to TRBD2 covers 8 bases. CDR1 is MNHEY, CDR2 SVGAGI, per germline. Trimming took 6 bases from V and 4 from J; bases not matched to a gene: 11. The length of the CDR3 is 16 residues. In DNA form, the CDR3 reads TGTGCCAGCAGACGGCGGGACGGGAGGGATTACAATGAGCAGTTCTTC. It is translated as CASRRRDGRDYNEQFF.

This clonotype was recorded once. CDR3 in amino acids: CSVGGSGRGETQYF. CDR3 coding DNA: TGCAGCGTAGGCGGTAGCGGGAGAGGGGAGACCCAGTACTTC. This chain links TRBV29-1 with TRBJ2-5; 9 bases are shared with TRBD2. With V trimmed by 6 bases and J by 5 bases, 10 bases remained unmatched. CDR3 size: 14 residues. From germline, CDR1 is SQVTM and CDR2 ANQGSEA. Filled out from reference TRBV29-1 and TRBJ2-5, the complete variable domain reads SAVISQKPSRDICQRGTSLTIQCQVDSQVTMMFWYRQQPGQSLTLIATANQGSEATYESGFVIDKFPISRPNLTFSTLTVSNMSPEDSSIYLCSVGGSGRGETQYFGPGTRLLVL.

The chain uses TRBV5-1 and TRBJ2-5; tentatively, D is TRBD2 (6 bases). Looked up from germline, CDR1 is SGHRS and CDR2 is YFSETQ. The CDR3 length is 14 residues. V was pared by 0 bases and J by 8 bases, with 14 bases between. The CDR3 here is CASSLEEGRNTQYF. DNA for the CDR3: TGCGCCAGCAGCTTGGAGGAGGGTCGAAACACCCAGTACTTC.

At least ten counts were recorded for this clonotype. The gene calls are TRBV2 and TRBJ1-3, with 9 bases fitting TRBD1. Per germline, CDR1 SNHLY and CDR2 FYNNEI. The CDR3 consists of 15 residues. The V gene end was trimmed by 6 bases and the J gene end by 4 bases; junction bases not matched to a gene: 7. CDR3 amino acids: CASRIWTGDGNTIYF. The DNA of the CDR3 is TGTGCCAGCAGGATTTGGACAGGGGACGGAAACACCATATATTTT. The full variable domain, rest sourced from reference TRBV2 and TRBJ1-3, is EPEVTQTPSHQVTQMGQEVILRCVPISNHLYFYWYRQILGQKVEFLVSFYNNEISEKSEIFDDQFSVERPDGSNFTLKIRSTKLEDSAMYFCASRIWTGDGNTIYFGEGSWLTVV.

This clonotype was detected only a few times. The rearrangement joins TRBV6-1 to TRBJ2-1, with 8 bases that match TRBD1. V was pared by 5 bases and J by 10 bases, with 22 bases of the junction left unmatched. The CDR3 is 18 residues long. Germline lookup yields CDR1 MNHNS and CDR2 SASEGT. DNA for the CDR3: TGTGCCAGCAGTCAATCGAGGGCGGGTGGACAGGGTGTTTTAGAGCAGTTCTTC. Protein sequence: CASSQSRAGGQGVLEQFF.

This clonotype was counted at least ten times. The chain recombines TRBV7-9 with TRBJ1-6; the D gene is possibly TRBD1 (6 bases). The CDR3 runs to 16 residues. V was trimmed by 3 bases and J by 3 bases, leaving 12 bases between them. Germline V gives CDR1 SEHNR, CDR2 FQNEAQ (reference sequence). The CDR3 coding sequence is TGTGCCAGCAGCTTGGCGGGGGGCGTCTATAATTCACCCCTCCACTTT. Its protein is CASSLAGGVYNSPLHF.

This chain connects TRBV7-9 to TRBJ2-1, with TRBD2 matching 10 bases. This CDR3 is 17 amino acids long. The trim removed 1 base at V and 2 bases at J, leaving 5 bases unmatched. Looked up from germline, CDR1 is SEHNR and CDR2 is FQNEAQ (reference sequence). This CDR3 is CASSLVLAGETYNEQFF. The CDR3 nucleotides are TGTGCCAGCAGCTTAGTTCTAGCGGGGGAGACCTACAATGAGCAGTTCTTC. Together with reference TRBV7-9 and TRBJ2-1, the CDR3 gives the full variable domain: DTGVSQNPRHKITKRGQNVTFRCDPISEHNRLYWYRQTLGQGPEFLTYFQNEAQLEKSRLLSDRFSAERPKGSFSTLEIQRTEQGDSAMYLCASSLVLAGETYNEQFFGPGTRLTVL.

The chain's CDR3 is CASSQPQGIYSNTIYF. The CDR3 bases are TGCGCCAGCAGCCAACCACAGGGGATTTATTCGAACACCATATATTTT. This chain joins TRBV4-1 and TRBJ1-3, with 7 bases lining up with TRBD1. Germline V CDR1 and CDR2: MGHRA, YSYEKL. Trimming cost V 2 bases and J 7 bases; bases outside gene matches: 11. This CDR3 is built from 16 residues.

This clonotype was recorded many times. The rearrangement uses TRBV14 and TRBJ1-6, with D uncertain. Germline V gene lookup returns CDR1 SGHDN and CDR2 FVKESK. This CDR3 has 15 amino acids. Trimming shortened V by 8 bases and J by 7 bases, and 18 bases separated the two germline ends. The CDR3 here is CASQAELLYNSPLHF. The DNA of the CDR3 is TGTGCCAGCCAAGCCGAGCTCCTATACAATTCACCCCTCCACTTT. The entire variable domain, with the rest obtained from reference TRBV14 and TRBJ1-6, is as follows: EAGVTQFPSHSVIEKGQTVTLRCDPISGHDNLYWYRRVMGKEIKFLLHFVKESKQDESGMPNNRFLAERTGGTYSTLKVQPAELEDSGVYFCASQAELLYNSPLHFGNGTRLTVT.

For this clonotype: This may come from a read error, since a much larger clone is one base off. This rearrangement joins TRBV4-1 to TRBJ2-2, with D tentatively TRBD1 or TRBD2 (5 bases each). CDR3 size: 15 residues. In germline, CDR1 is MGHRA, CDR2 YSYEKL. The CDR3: CASSPPRGVAGELLF. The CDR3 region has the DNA TGCGCCAGCAGCCCCCCGAGGGGAGTGGCCGGGGAGCTGCTTTTT.

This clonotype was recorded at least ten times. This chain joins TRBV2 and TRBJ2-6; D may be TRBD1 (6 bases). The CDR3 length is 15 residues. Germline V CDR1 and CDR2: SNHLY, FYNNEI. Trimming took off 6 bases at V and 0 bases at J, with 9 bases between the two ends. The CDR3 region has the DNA TGTGCCAGCAGGGGACAACTCTCTGGGGCCAACGTCCTGACTTTC. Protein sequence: CASRGQLSGANVLTF.

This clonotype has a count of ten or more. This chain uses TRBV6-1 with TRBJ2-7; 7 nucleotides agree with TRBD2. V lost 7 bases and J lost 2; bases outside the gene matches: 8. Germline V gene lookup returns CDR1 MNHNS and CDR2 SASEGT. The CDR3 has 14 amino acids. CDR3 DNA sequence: TGTGCCAGCACCTCTACCGGGACTACCTACGAGCAGTACTTC. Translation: CASTSTGTTYEQYF.

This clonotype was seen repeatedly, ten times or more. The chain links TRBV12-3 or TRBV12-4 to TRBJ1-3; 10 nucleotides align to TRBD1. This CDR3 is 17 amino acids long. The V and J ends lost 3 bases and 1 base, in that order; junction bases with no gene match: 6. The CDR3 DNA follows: TGTGCCAGCAGTTTCCTGACAGGGGGCTTATCTGGAAACACCATATATTTT. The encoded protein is CASSFLTGGLSGNTIYF.

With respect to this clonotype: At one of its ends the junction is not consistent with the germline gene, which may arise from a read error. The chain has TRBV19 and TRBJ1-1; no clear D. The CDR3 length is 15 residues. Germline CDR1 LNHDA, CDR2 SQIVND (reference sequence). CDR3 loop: CASSIPRRSNTEASF. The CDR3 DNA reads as TGTGCCAGTAGTATACCCCGCCGTTCGAACACTGAAGCTTCCTTT.

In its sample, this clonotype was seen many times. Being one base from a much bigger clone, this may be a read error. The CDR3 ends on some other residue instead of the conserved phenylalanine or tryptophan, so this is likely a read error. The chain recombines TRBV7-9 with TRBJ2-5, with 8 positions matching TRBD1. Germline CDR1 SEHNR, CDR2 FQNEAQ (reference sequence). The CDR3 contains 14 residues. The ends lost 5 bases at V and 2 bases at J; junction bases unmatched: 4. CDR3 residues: CASSTDRGQETQYL. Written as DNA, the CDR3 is TGTGCCAGCAGCACCGACAGGGGACAAGAGACCCAGTACCTC.

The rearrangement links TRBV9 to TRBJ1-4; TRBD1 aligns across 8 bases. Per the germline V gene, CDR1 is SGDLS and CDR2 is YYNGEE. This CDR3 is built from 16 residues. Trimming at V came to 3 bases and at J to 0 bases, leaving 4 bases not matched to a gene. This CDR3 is CASSAGQVATNEKLFF. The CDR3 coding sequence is TGTGCCAGCAGCGCGGGACAGGTTGCAACTAATGAAAAACTGTTTTTT.

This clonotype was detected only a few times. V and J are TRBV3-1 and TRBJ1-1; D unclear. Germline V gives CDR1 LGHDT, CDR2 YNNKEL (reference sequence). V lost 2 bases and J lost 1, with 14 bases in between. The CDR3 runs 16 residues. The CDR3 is CASSQMQTGKNTEAFF. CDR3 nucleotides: TGTGCCAGCAGCCAAATGCAAACCGGGAAGAACACTGAAGCTTTCTTT.

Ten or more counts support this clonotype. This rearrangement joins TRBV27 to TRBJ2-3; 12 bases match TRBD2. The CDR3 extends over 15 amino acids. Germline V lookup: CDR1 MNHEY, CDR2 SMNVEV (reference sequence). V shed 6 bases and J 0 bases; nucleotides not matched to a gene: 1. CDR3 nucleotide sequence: TGTGCCAGCAGCCTAGCGGGAGGGAGCACAGATACGCAGTATTTT. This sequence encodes CASSLAGGSTDTQYF.